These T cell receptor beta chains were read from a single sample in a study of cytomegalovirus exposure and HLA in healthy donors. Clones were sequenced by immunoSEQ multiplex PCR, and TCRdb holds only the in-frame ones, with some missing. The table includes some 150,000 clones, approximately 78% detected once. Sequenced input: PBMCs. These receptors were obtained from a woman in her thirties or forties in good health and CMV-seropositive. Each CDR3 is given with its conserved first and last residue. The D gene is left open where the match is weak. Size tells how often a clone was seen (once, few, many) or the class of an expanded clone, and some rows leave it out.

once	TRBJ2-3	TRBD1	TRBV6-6	TGTGCCAGCAGGTCCCCGACAGGGGGAGATACGCAGTATTTT	CASRSPTGGDTQYF
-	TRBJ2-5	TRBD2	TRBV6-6	TGTGCCACCTCAACCCGGGGGGACCAAGAGACCCAGTACTTC	CATSTRGDQETQYF
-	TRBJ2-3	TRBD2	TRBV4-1	TGCGCCAGCAGCAACAGGGAGCGGGAGGGTACAGATACGCAGTATTTT	CASSNREREGTDTQYF
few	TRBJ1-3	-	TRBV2	TGTGCCAGCAGTGAAGGGACAGCCTCTGGAAACACCATATATTTT	CASSEGTASGNTIYF
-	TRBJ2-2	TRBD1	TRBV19	TGTGCCAGCACGACACAGGGGGACACCGGGGAGCTGTTTTTT	CASTTQGDTGELFF
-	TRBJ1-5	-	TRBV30	TGTGCCTGGAGTCGACAGGATCAGCCCCAGCATTTT	CAWSRQDQPQHF
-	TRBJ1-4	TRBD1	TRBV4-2	TGTGCCAGCAGCCCCCAAGGGGGGACAGTTAGGGGTGAAAAACTGTTTTTT	CASSPQGGTVRGEKLFF
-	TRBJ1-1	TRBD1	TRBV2	TGTGCCAGCAGTGTACAGGGGCCGAGCACTGAAGCTTTCTTT	CASSVQGPSTEAFF
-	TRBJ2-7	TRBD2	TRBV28	TGTGCCAGCAGTTACCCCACTAGCGGACTCTCCTACGAGCAGTACTTC	CASSYPTSGLSYEQYF
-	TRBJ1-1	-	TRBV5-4	TGTGCCAGCAGCTTGAGGTCTAGGAACACTGAAGCTTTCTTT	CASSLRSRNTEAFF
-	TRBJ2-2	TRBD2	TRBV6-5	TGTGCCAGCAGGCTCGGGGGGAGGTCCGGGGAGCTGTTTTTT	CASRLGGRSGELFF
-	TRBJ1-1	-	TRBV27	TGTGCCAGCAGTCCACAGGTGGGGGGCACTGAAGCTTTCTTT	CASSPQVGGTEAFF
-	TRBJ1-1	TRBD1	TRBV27	TGTGCCAGCAGTGGACTCGACAGGGGGCGGGGGAACACTGAAGCTTTCTTT	CASSGLDRGRGNTEAFF
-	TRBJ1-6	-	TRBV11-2	TGTGCCAGCAGCTTACAGTATAATTCACCCCTCCACTTT	CASSLQYNSPLHF
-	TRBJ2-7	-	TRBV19	TGTGCCAGTAGTATCGACAGCGCCAGCTCCTACGAGCAGTACTTC	CASSIDSASSYEQYF
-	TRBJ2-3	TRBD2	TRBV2	TGTGCCAGCAGGGGATGGGGACTAGCGGGGATCACAGATACGCAGTATTTT	CASRGWGLAGITDTQYF
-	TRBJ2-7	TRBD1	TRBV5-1	TGCGCCAGCAGTTCCGGGACAGGGGGCAACGAGCAGTACTTC	CASSSGTGGNEQYF
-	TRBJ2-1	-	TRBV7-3	TGTGCCAGCAGTCCTAAAGGCCCGGACAGCATCTACAATGAGCAGTTCTTC	CASSPKGPDSIYNEQFF
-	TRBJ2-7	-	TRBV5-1	TGCGCCAGCAGCGGTCGGACCCACCCGGAGGACGAGCAGTACTTC	CASSGRTHPEDEQYF
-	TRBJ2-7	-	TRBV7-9	TGTGCCAGCAGCTTTCTCGACAGGTCCGCCTACGAGCAGTACTTC	CASSFLDRSAYEQYF
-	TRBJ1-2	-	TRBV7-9	TGTGCCAGCGATACCGACAGAGCCCTTTATGGCTACACCTTC	CASDTDRALYGYTF
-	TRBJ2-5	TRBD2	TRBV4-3	TGCGCCAGCAGCCAGGGGTGGAAAGTAGCGGGGGCAGAGACCCAGTACTTC	CASSQGWKVAGAETQYF
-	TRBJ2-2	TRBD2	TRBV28	TGTGCCAGCAGTGACCCCGGGACTACCACCGGGGAGCTGTTTTTT	CASSDPGTTTGELFF
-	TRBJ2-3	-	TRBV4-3	TGCGCCAGCAGCCATCTCCCGGAAGGCGGGGCCAACACAGATACGCAGTATTTT	CASSHLPEGGANTDTQYF
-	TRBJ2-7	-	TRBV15	TGTGCCACCAGCAGAGATCTGAGGGAACCCCGAATCTACGAGCAGTACTTC	CATSRDLREPRIYEQYF
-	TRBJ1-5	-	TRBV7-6	TGTGCCAGCAGCTTATTTACAGGTAGCAATCAGCCCCAGCATTTT	CASSLFTGSNQPQHF
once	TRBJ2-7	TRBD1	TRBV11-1	TGTGCCAGCAGCTGGGGACAGGGGACCTACGAGCAGTACTTC	CASSWGQGTYEQYF
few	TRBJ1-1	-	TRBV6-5	TGTGCCAGCGTTCCGGGAGGGAACACTGAAGCTTTCTTT	CASVPGGNTEAFF
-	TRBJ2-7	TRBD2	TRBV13	TGTGCCAGCAGCTTCATGATTAGCGGGAGAACCTACGAGCAGTACTTC	CASSFMISGRTYEQYF
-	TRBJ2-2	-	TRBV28	TGTGCCAGCAGTGGAGGGGTCGGGGAGCTGTTTTTT	CASSGGVGELFF
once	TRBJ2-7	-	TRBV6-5	TGTGCCAGCAGTTACTCGCTGTCACCGCGGGACGAGCAGTACTTC	CASSYSLSPRDEQYF
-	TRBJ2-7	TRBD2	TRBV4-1	TGCGCCAGCAGCCCGAGAGCGGGAGGGCCGGGGGAGCAGTACTTC	CASSPRAGGPGEQYF
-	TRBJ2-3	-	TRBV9	TGTGCCAGCAGCCCCGACTCCCAAACGCAGTATTTT	CASSPDSQTQYF
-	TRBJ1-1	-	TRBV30	TGTGCCTGGAACCCCGCGGGGGACGGGGAAGCTTTCTTT	CAWNPAGDGEAFF
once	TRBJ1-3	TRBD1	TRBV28	TGTGCCAGCAGTGGGACAGGGTGGGATACCACCATATATTTT	CASSGTGWDTTIYF
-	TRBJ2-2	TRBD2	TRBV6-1	TGTGCCAGCAGTGAAGCGCAAGGGGGTCGACTAGCGGGAGTAATCGGGGAGCTGTTTTTT	CASSEAQGGRLAGVIGELFF
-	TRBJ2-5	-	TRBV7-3	TGTGCCAGCAGCCCCCGGGGAGGTCTGGAGACCCAGTACTTC	CASSPRGGLETQYF
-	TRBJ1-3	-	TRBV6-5	TGTGCCAGCATTGGAGGGCACGGAAACACCATATATTTT	CASIGGHGNTIYF
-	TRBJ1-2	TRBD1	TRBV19	TGTGCCAGTAGTCCCCCGGGGGACAGGGGATTCTATGGCTACACCTTC	CASSPPGDRGFYGYTF
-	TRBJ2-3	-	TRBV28	TGTGCCAGCAGTTCGCCGGGACTTACGATCACAGATACGCAGTATTTT	CASSSPGLTITDTQYF
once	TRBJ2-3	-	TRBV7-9	TGTGCCAGCAGCTTGGAAAGGGGCCCAGATACGCAGTATTTT	CASSLERGPDTQYF
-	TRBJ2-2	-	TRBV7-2	TGTGCCAGCAGCCGTTCAGGGAACACCGGGGAGCTGTTTTTT	CASSRSGNTGELFF
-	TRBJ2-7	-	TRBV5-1	TGCGCCAGCAGCTCGAGCTCCTACGAGCAGTACTTC	CASSSSSYEQYF
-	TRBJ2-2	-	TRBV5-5	TGTGCCAGCAGCTTGGGATCGAGGATGGGGGAGCTGTTTTTT	CASSLGSRMGELFF
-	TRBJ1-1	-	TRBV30	TGTGCCTGGAGTCCCGTCACTGAAGCTTTCTTT	CAWSPVTEAFF
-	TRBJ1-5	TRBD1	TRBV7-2	TGTGCCAGCAGCTTTACCGGGACAGCGGGTCAGCCCCAGCATTTT	CASSFTGTAGQPQHF
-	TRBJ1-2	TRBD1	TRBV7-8	TGTGCCAGCAGCTTGAACCGGGACAGAAACTATGGCTACACCTTC	CASSLNRDRNYGYTF
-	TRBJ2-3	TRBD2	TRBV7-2	TGTGCCAGCAGCTCCTGGGGGGGAGCAGATACGCAGTATTTT	CASSSWGGADTQYF
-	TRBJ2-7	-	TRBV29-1	TGCAGCGTTGATGAAGGAGGGAGTCTTGACCAGTACTTC	CSVDEGGSLDQYF
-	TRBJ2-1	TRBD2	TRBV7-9	TGTGCCAGCAGGACTAGCGGGAACTCCTACAATGAGCAGTTCTTC	CASRTSGNSYNEQFF
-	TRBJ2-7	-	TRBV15	TGTGCCACCAGCAGAGGTGGACTACCAGGGGGGGAGCAGTACTTC	CATSRGGLPGGEQYF
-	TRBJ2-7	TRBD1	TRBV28	TGTGCCAGCAGTTATGGACAGGGGGCAGCTTACGAGCAGTACTTC	CASSYGQGAAYEQYF
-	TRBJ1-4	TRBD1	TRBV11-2	TGTGCCAGCAGCTTAGGGCGGACAGGTTTTAATGAAAAACTGTTTTTT	CASSLGRTGFNEKLFF
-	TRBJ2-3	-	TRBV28	TGTGCCAGCAGGTTCGTGGAGGTCACAGATACGCAGTATTTT	CASRFVEVTDTQYF
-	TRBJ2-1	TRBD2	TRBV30	TGTGCCTGGAGTTATGAGACTAGCGGGAGATACAATGAGCAGTTCTTC	CAWSYETSGRYNEQFF
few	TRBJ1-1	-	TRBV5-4	TGTGCCAGCAGCTATCCGGACAGTCGAGACACTGAAGCTTTCTTT	CASSYPDSRDTEAFF
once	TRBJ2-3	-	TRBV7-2	TGTGCCAGCAGCCGCGTTGGGGGGGGCATCACAGATACGCAGTATTTT	CASSRVGGGITDTQYF
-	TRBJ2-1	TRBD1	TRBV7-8	TGTGCCAGCAGCTCCCGACCTCGACAGGGGAATTACAATGAGCAGTTCTTC	CASSSRPRQGNYNEQFF
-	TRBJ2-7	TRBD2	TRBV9	TGTGCCAGCAGCGTAGAAGTTAGCGGGAGCTACGAGCAGTACTTC	CASSVEVSGSYEQYF